These 8 T cell receptor beta chains originate from one sample sequenced in a study of shared clonotypes between healthy human individuals. Profiling relied on immunoSEQ multiplex PCR, and the TCRdb table lists in-frame clones only, not all of them. The sample has about 2.4 million clones, 80% to 95% seen once. Source material: naive CD4+ T cells from PBMCs. Subset specified: CD45RA+ positively selected. All receptors derive from a man aged 18 to 30 in good health. Some clones in this sample may be carry-over from other donors' samples.

The chain couples TRBV28 to TRBJ2-5; no reliable D call. CDR1 MDHEN and CDR2 SYDVKM come from the germline V gene. There are 15 residues in the CDR3. Trimming pared 4 bases from V and 3 bases from J, leaving 15 bases between. The CDR3 bases are TGTGCCAGCAGTTCTTGGCGGCTAAGAAAAGAGACCCAGTACTTC. This encodes CASSSWRLRKETQYF. Looking up the rest from reference TRBV28 and TRBJ2-5 gives the full variable domain: DVKVTQSSRYLVKRTGEKVFLECVQDMDHENMFWYRQDPGLGLRLIYFSYDVKMKEKGDIPEGYSVSREKKERFSLILESASTNQTSMYLCASSSWRLRKETQYFGPGTRLLVL.

The chain uses TRBV28 and TRBJ2-7, with D maybe TRBD2 (5 bases). In germline, CDR1 is MDHEN, CDR2 SYDVKM. V was cut by 4 bases and J by 3 bases, with 19 bases left in between. The CDR3 consists of 16 residues. The CDR3 nucleotides read TGTGCCAGCAGTTCGCCTAACGTACCGGGGTACTACGAGCAGTACTTC. Translating it yields CASSSPNVPGYYEQYF.

A remark on this clone: Other DNA sequences of this sample code for an identical CDR3. The chain is built from TRBV5-1 and TRBJ2-1, with 13 nucleotides matching TRBD2. The CDR3 consists of 15 residues. The germline gives CDR1 SGHRS, CDR2 YFSETQ. The J segment lost 7 bases and the V segment lost 4 bases, leaving 5 bases of the junction unmatched. CDR3 in DNA: TGCGCCAGCAGCCTACTAGCGGGAGGGCCTAATGAGCAGTTCTTC. This translates into CASSLLAGGPNEQFF.

In regard to this clone: The final CDR3 position lacks the conserved phenylalanine or tryptophan, pointing to a likely read error. V usage is TRBV30 and J usage is TRBJ1-1; D is uncertain. CDR3 length equals 13 residues. Germline loops: CDR1 GTSNPN, CDR2 SVGIG (reference sequence). The V end lost 3 bases, the J end lost 2 bases, and 10 bases lay between the germline ends. CDR3 protein: CAWSVGLNTEAFL. The DNA for the CDR3 is TGTGCCTGGAGCGTAGGGTTAAACACTGAAGCTTTCCTT.

The chain recombines TRBV5-6 with TRBJ1-4; 9 bases line up with TRBD1. Unmatched junction bases numbered 5, after V lost 1 base and J lost 4 bases. CDR1 and CDR2 (germline): SGHDT, YYEEEE. The CDR3 runs to 16 residues. CDR3 sequence reads: CASSLKTGGGNEKLFF. CDR3 DNA sequence: TGTGCCAGCAGCTTGAAGACAGGGGGTGGTAATGAAAAACTGTTTTTT.

The chain is built from TRBV6-5 and TRBJ1-4; 9 positions match TRBD1. V lost 5 bases to trimming and J lost 8 bases; unmatched junction nucleotides: 9. The CDR3 is made up of 15 amino acids. Germline assignment: CDR1 MNHEY and CDR2 SVGAGI. The CDR3 DNA is TGTGCCAGCAGTGGTCGGGACAGGGAGAACGAAAAACTGTTTTTT. Translating gives CASSGRDRENEKLFF.

This clone was detected only once. The chain links TRBV5-1 to TRBJ2-1, with TRBD2 matching 13 bases. The CDR3 has 14 residues. Trimming at V came to 2 bases and at J to 16 bases, leaving 9 bases not matched to a gene. The germline V gene has CDR1 SGHRS and CDR2 YFSETQ. The CDR3 DNA is TGCGCCAGCAGCTTAGAGACTAGCGGGGGGAGTTTTTTCTTC. Translated, it gives CASSLETSGGSFFF.

The V and J genes are TRBV5-5 and TRBJ2-7; D remains unclear. V shed 0 bases and J shed 3 bases, with 10 bases lying between them. In germline, CDR1 is SGHKS, CDR2 YYEKEE (reference sequence). CDR3 length equals 14 residues. CDR3 amino acids: CASSLAGPIYEQYF. The DNA of the CDR3 is TGTGCCAGCAGCTTGGCTGGGCCTATCTACGAGCAGTACTTC.